This T cell receptor (beta chain) was retrieved from a study of siplizumab effects on memory and regulatory T cells. Study findings and constraints: Unstimulated subsets accounted for the mapping of only a minor share of the clones that were alloreactive. There appeared to be greater diversity in naive T cells than in memory cells, and naive T cells seemed major contributors to the alloresponse. It was not possible to assign a naive or memory phenotype to roughly 80-97% of proliferating CD4+ or CD8+ clones. For mappable alloreactive CD4+ clones, the mean Treg-derived fraction was about 69% with siplizumab and under 35% in controls.

Note on this clone: Its specificity is unknown.

Sequencing used immunoSEQ multiplex PCR; TCRdb keeps in-frame clones, though not all of them. The sample shows 55,000 to 70,000 clones, more than 80% of them seen only once. This receptor was taken from a human donor in good health. What was sequenced was CD8+ T cells sorted from blood.

The CDR3 region has the DNA TGTGCCAGCAGCGCCTTCGGGACTGCCATCTATGGCTACACCTTC. Encoded protein: CASSAFGTAIYGYTF. The rearrangement links TRBV9 to TRBJ1-2; a possible D gene is TRBD1 (5 bases). This CDR3 comprises 15 residues. In germline, CDR1 is SGDLS, CDR2 YYNGEE. The ends were cut back, 3 bases at V and 4 bases at J, with 16 bases in the middle.